Listed below are T cell receptor beta chains from one sample, sequenced in a study of identical twins. TCRdb called the 5' RACE reads again in MiXCR, with one record for every CDR3 protein. The data show fewer than 250,000 distinct CDR3 sequences, roughly 10% seen once. Input material: memory (CD45RO+) T cells sorted from blood. All receptors derive from a woman under 30 in good health. Each CDR3 is given with its conserved first and last residue. Each record gives: CDR3 length, D gene, J gene, clone size, V gene, CDR3 protein, CDR3 DNA. D genes are given only for firm matches. Clone size is not always given. Where it is, it says once, few, many or a class for expanded clones.

cdr3_length: 14
d_call: NA
j_call: TRBJ2-2
clone_size: many
v_call: TRBV3-1
cdr3_aa: CASSHGVNTGELFF
cdr3_nt: TGTGCCAGCAGCCATGGAGTTAACACCGGGGAGCTGTTTTTT

cdr3_length: 14
d_call: NA
j_call: TRBJ2-7
clone_size: many
v_call: TRBV24-1
cdr3_aa: CAPYRDFYSYEQYF
cdr3_nt: TGTGCCCCTTACAGGGACTTCTATTCCTACGAGCAGTACTTC

cdr3_length: 16
d_call: NA
j_call: TRBJ2-5
clone_size: many
v_call: TRBV12-3/TRBV12-4
cdr3_aa: CASSTSGPKNQETQYF
cdr3_nt: NA

cdr3_length: 18
d_call: TRBD2
j_call: TRBJ2-2
clone_size: many
v_call: TRBV6-2/TRBV6-3
cdr3_aa: CASSNSGTSGGETGELFF
cdr3_nt: TGTGCCAGCAGCAACTCCGGGACTAGCGGGGGCGAGACCGGGGAGCTGTTTTTT

cdr3_length: 17
d_call: NA
j_call: TRBJ2-1
clone_size: NA
v_call: TRBV7-2
cdr3_aa: CASSSRLQGSSYNEQFF
cdr3_nt: TGTGCCAGCAGCTCCCGACTACAGGGAAGCTCCTACAATGAGCAGTTCTTC

cdr3_length: 12
d_call: NA
j_call: TRBJ1-1
clone_size: many
v_call: TRBV5-6
cdr3_aa: CASSFGRKEAFF
cdr3_nt: TGTGCCAGCAGTTTCGGACGGAAAGAAGCTTTCTTT

cdr3_length: 14
d_call: NA
j_call: TRBJ1-4
clone_size: few
v_call: TRBV25-1
cdr3_aa: CASNGGALAGKLFF
cdr3_nt: TGTGCCAGCAACGGGGGGGCCCTTGCAGGAAAACTGTTTTTT

cdr3_length: 14
d_call: TRBD2
j_call: TRBJ2-5
clone_size: few
v_call: TRBV5-6
cdr3_aa: CASSSSGSQETQYF
cdr3_nt: TGTGCCAGCAGTTCTAGCGGATCACAAGAGACCCAGTACTTC

cdr3_length: 12
d_call: NA
j_call: TRBJ2-2
clone_size: NA
v_call: TRBV9
cdr3_aa: CASSVVDGELFF
cdr3_nt: TGTGCCAGCAGCGTAGTCGACGGGGAGCTGTTTTTT

cdr3_length: 15
d_call: NA
j_call: TRBJ1-2
clone_size: NA
v_call: TRBV7-2
cdr3_aa: CASSLGNSGLGGYTF
cdr3_nt: TGTGCCAGCAGCTTAGGAAATTCGGGGCTGGGAGGCTACACCTTC

cdr3_length: 15
d_call: NA
j_call: TRBJ1-1
clone_size: NA
v_call: TRBV5-1
cdr3_aa: CASSPGRARDTEAFF
cdr3_nt: TGCGCCAGCAGCCCGGGCAGGGCTAGGGACACTGAAGCTTTCTTT

cdr3_length: 16
d_call: TRBD2
j_call: TRBJ2-2
clone_size: few
v_call: TRBV24-1
cdr3_aa: CATSGTSGRNTGELFF
cdr3_nt: TGTGCCACCAGCGGGACTAGCGGGAGGAACACCGGGGAGCTGTTTTTT

cdr3_length: 15
d_call: TRBD2
j_call: TRBJ2-3
clone_size: NA
v_call: TRBV20-1
cdr3_aa: CSARVWGGETDTQYF
cdr3_nt: TGCAGTGCACGGGTCTGGGGGGGGGAAACAGATACGCAGTATTTT

cdr3_length: 13
d_call: NA
j_call: TRBJ2-1
clone_size: NA
v_call: TRBV20-1
cdr3_aa: CSALAYPYNEQFF
cdr3_nt: TGCAGTGCCCTGGCGTATCCCTACAATGAGCAGTTCTTC

cdr3_length: 15
d_call: TRBD1
j_call: TRBJ1-5
clone_size: NA
v_call: TRBV19
cdr3_aa: CASSAGTAFYQPQHF
cdr3_nt: TGTGCCAGTAGTGCCGGGACAGCTTTCTATCAGCCCCAGCATTTT

cdr3_length: 13
d_call: NA
j_call: TRBJ2-7
clone_size: few
v_call: TRBV6-2/TRBV6-3
cdr3_aa: CASSYSNRAVRYF
cdr3_nt: TGTGCCAGCAGTTACTCAAACCGGGCAGTCCGGTACTTC

cdr3_length: 15
d_call: TRBD1
j_call: TRBJ2-1
clone_size: NA
v_call: TRBV6-7
cdr3_aa: CASSTGTVSYNEQFF
cdr3_nt: TGTGCCAGCAGTACCGGGACAGTCTCCTACAATGAGCAGTTCTTC

cdr3_length: 14
d_call: NA
j_call: TRBJ1-4
clone_size: many
v_call: TRBV12-3/TRBV12-4
cdr3_aa: CASRREAVAEKLFF
cdr3_nt: TGTGCCAGCAGGAGGGAGGCGGTTGCTGAAAAACTGTTTTTT

cdr3_length: 11
d_call: NA
j_call: TRBJ2-7
clone_size: many
v_call: TRBV5-1
cdr3_aa: CASSLSDEQYF
cdr3_nt: TGCGCCAGCAGCTTAAGCGACGAGCAGTACTTC

cdr3_length: 13
d_call: TRBD1
j_call: TRBJ1-1
clone_size: many
v_call: TRBV5-1
cdr3_aa: CASSLNRDREAFF
cdr3_nt: TGCGCCAGCAGCTTAAACCGGGACAGGGAAGCTTTCTTT

cdr3_length: 17
d_call: TRBD2
j_call: TRBJ2-3
clone_size: few
v_call: TRBV5-1
cdr3_aa: CASSLVASGVSTDTQYF
cdr3_nt: TGCGCCAGCAGCTTGGTCGCTAGCGGGGTCAGCACAGATACGCAGTATTTT

cdr3_length: 16
d_call: NA
j_call: TRBJ2-1
clone_size: many
v_call: TRBV12-3/TRBV12-4
cdr3_aa: CASSLAGAGPYNEQFF
cdr3_nt: TGTGCCAGCAGTTTAGCGGGAGCAGGACCCTACAATGAGCAGTTCTTC

cdr3_length: 13
d_call: NA
j_call: TRBJ1-4
clone_size: NA
v_call: TRBV5-6
cdr3_aa: CASSAVLDEKLFF
cdr3_nt: TGTGCCAGCAGTGCGGTCCTAGATGAAAAACTGTTTTTT

cdr3_length: 14
d_call: TRBD2
j_call: TRBJ2-3
clone_size: many
v_call: TRBV6-4
cdr3_aa: CASSDGLATDTQYF
cdr3_nt: TGTGCCAGCAGTGACGGACTAGCCACAGATACGCAGTATTTT

cdr3_length: 15
d_call: NA
j_call: TRBJ1-2
clone_size: NA
v_call: TRBV7-9
cdr3_aa: CASRLQAAANYGYTF
cdr3_nt: TGTGCCAGCAGGCTTCAGGCCGCGGCTAACTATGGCTACACCTTC

cdr3_length: 14
d_call: NA
j_call: TRBJ2-1
clone_size: NA
v_call: TRBV6-5
cdr3_aa: CASSYSGFYNEQFF
cdr3_nt: TGTGCCAGCAGTTACTCTGGTTTCTACAATGAGCAGTTCTTC

cdr3_length: 15
d_call: NA
j_call: TRBJ2-5
clone_size: NA
v_call: TRBV20-1
cdr3_aa: CSARDAVGNQETQYF
cdr3_nt: TGCAGTGCTAGAGATGCAGTAGGCAACCAAGAGACCCAGTACTTC

cdr3_length: 15
d_call: NA
j_call: TRBJ2-1
clone_size: many
v_call: TRBV5-1
cdr3_aa: CASSPTFNSYNEQFF
cdr3_nt: TGCGCCAGCAGTCCTACTTTTAACTCCTACAATGAGCAGTTCTTC

cdr3_length: 14
d_call: NA
j_call: TRBJ2-6
clone_size: NA
v_call: TRBV12-3/TRBV12-4
cdr3_aa: CASILSLGANVLTF
cdr3_nt: TGTGCCAGCATTTTGTCTTTAGGGGCCAACGTCCTGACTTTC

cdr3_length: 14
d_call: TRBD1
j_call: TRBJ1-1
clone_size: many
v_call: TRBV20-1
cdr3_aa: CSASPTGMNTEAFF
cdr3_nt: TGCAGTGCGAGCCCGACAGGGATGAACACTGAAGCTTTCTTT

cdr3_length: 13
d_call: TRBD1
j_call: TRBJ2-5
clone_size: few
v_call: TRBV29-1
cdr3_aa: CSVRGQGRETQYF
cdr3_nt: TGCAGCGTAAGGGGACAGGGAAGGGAGACCCAGTACTTC

cdr3_length: 13
d_call: NA
j_call: TRBJ2-5
clone_size: few
v_call: TRBV2
cdr3_aa: CASRMGSQETQYF
cdr3_nt: TGTGCCAGCAGGATGGGCTCGCAAGAGACCCAGTACTTC

cdr3_length: 13
d_call: NA
j_call: TRBJ2-2
clone_size: few
v_call: TRBV3-1
cdr3_aa: CASSQQGTGELFF
cdr3_nt: TGTGCCAGCAGCCAACAGGGGACCGGGGAGCTGTTTTTT

cdr3_length: 15
d_call: NA
j_call: TRBJ2-3
clone_size: few
v_call: TRBV20-1
cdr3_aa: CSAGKGRGVTDTQYF
cdr3_nt: TGCAGTGCTGGGAAGGGTAGGGGGGTCACAGATACGCAGTATTTT

cdr3_length: 12
d_call: TRBD1
j_call: TRBJ1-2
clone_size: NA
v_call: TRBV12-3/TRBV12-4
cdr3_aa: CASSGGTDGYTF
cdr3_nt: TGTGCCAGCAGTGGAGGGACAGATGGCTACACCTTC

cdr3_length: 11
d_call: NA
j_call: TRBJ1-1
clone_size: many
v_call: TRBV12-3/TRBV12-4
cdr3_aa: CASSKYTEAFF
cdr3_nt: TGTGCCAGCAGTAAGTACACTGAAGCTTTCTTT

cdr3_length: 16
d_call: TRBD2
j_call: TRBJ2-3
clone_size: many
v_call: TRBV5-1
cdr3_aa: CASSVSTSGGQDTQYF
cdr3_nt: TGCGCCAGCAGCGTCTCGACTAGCGGGGGCCAAGATACGCAGTATTTT

cdr3_length: 16
d_call: TRBD2
j_call: TRBJ2-3
clone_size: few
v_call: TRBV6-5
cdr3_aa: CASSYWSGTSTDTQYF
cdr3_nt: TGTGCCAGCAGTTATTGGAGCGGGACTAGCACAGATACGCAGTATTTT

cdr3_length: 16
d_call: NA
j_call: TRBJ2-3
clone_size: few
v_call: TRBV20-1
cdr3_aa: CSASNPLSTSSDTQYF
cdr3_nt: TGCAGTGCTAGTAATCCCTTATCGACTAGTTCAGATACGCAGTATTTT

cdr3_length: 12
d_call: NA
j_call: TRBJ2-5
clone_size: NA
v_call: TRBV29-1
cdr3_aa: CSVTGIGETQYF
cdr3_nt: TGCAGCGTCACAGGGATTGGAGAGACCCAGTACTTC

cdr3_length: 14
d_call: TRBD1
j_call: TRBJ2-5
clone_size: NA
v_call: TRBV9
cdr3_aa: CASSDRDRAETQYF
cdr3_nt: TGTGCCAGCAGCGACCGGGACAGGGCCGAGACCCAGTACTTC

cdr3_length: 15
d_call: TRBD1
j_call: TRBJ2-1
clone_size: NA
v_call: TRBV20-1
cdr3_aa: CSAREYRTGNNEQFF
cdr3_nt: TGCAGTGCTAGAGAGTACCGGACAGGCAACAATGAGCAGTTCTTC

cdr3_length: 14
d_call: TRBD2
j_call: TRBJ2-1
clone_size: NA
v_call: TRBV20-1
cdr3_aa: CSARVGGSVDEQFF
cdr3_nt: TGCAGTGCTAGAGTAGGCGGGAGTGTGGATGAGCAGTTCTTC

cdr3_length: 13
d_call: NA
j_call: TRBJ2-7
clone_size: NA
v_call: TRBV6-6
cdr3_aa: CASSYPGQYEQYF
cdr3_nt: TGTGCCAGCAGTTACCCCGGACAGTACGAGCAGTACTTC

cdr3_length: 15
d_call: NA
j_call: TRBJ2-3
clone_size: few
v_call: TRBV6-5
cdr3_aa: CASSYSSLLPDTQYF
cdr3_nt: TGTGCCAGCAGTTACTCGAGTCTCCTCCCGGATACGCAGTATTTT

cdr3_length: 16
d_call: TRBD2
j_call: TRBJ2-3
clone_size: few
v_call: TRBV13
cdr3_aa: CASSFPRAGGIDTQYF
cdr3_nt: TGTGCCAGCAGCTTTCCCAGAGCGGGGGGAATAGATACGCAGTATTTT

cdr3_length: 15
d_call: NA
j_call: TRBJ1-3
clone_size: few
v_call: TRBV6-5
cdr3_aa: CASSYGAVSGNTIYF
cdr3_nt: TGTGCCAGCAGTTACGGGGCAGTCTCTGGAAACACCATATATTTT

cdr3_length: 15
d_call: TRBD2
j_call: TRBJ2-1
clone_size: few
v_call: TRBV5-1
cdr3_aa: CASSILAGAPSAMFF
cdr3_nt: TGCGCCAGTTCAATACTAGCGGGGGCCCCCTCGGCGATGTTCTTC

cdr3_length: 15
d_call: NA
j_call: TRBJ2-7
clone_size: few
v_call: TRBV3-1
cdr3_aa: CASSQQGRMTYEQYF
cdr3_nt: TGTGCCAGCAGCCAACAGGGGAGGATGACCTACGAGCAGTACTTC

cdr3_length: 14
d_call: NA
j_call: TRBJ2-5
clone_size: few
v_call: TRBV20-1
cdr3_aa: CSAPGGDPKRTQYF
cdr3_nt: TGCAGTGCCCCAGGGGGGGACCCCAAGAGAACCCAGTACTTC

cdr3_length: 15
d_call: TRBD1
j_call: TRBJ2-3
clone_size: NA
v_call: TRBV24-1
cdr3_aa: CATSDSRQGGDTQYF
cdr3_nt: TGTGCCACCAGTGATTCCCGACAGGGTGGAGATACGCAGTATTTT

cdr3_length: 13
d_call: NA
j_call: TRBJ2-3
clone_size: NA
v_call: TRBV15
cdr3_aa: CATSRAAGDTQYF
cdr3_nt: TGTGCCACCAGCAGAGCGGCCGGGGATACGCAGTATTTT

cdr3_length: 11
d_call: TRBD1
j_call: TRBJ1-2
clone_size: NA
v_call: TRBV12-3/TRBV12-4
cdr3_aa: CASRLDRVHTF
cdr3_nt: TGTGCCAGCAGACTGGACAGGGTACACACCTTC